A selection of T cell receptor beta chains follows, all from one sample in a study of blood T cell repertoires in COVID-19. Repertoires were generated with immunoSEQ multiplex PCR, while TCRdb's copy carries only in-frame clones and drops some. The table lists 160,000 or so clones, about 79% of them singletons. The sample comprised PBMCs or T cells enriched from blood (not recorded which). These receptor sequences come from a man aged 50-59 years who had recovered from COVID-19. CDR3s include the opening cysteine and the closing phenylalanine or tryptophan. A D gene is named only where the DNA matches it firmly. Expanded clones are given a class, and other clones once, few, many or no size at all.

TRBV11-2	TRBJ2-7	.	.	TGTGCCAGCAGCCTAGAAAGAGGCCGAACGCAGCAGTACTTC	CASSLERGRTQQYF
TRBV5-1	TRBJ2-7	.	.	TGCGCCAGCAGCAGGGAACGGGACACCTCCTACGAGCAGTACTTC	CASSRERDTSYEQYF
TRBV10-1	TRBJ2-5	TRBD1	.	TGCGCCAGCAGTGATTCAGGGGGCTTGAAGACCCAGTACTTC	CASSDSGGLKTQYF
TRBV6-6	TRBJ1-2	TRBD1	.	TGTGCCAGCAGTTACCCCGGGACAGGGCATGGCTACACCTTC	CASSYPGTGHGYTF
TRBV5-1	TRBJ2-5	TRBD1	.	TGCGCCAGCAGCCTCGGACAGGGAAAAGAGACCCAGTACTTC	CASSLGQGKETQYF
TRBV11-2	TRBJ2-3	.	.	TGTGCCAGCAGCTCTGTAGCGAGCGGCACAGATACGCAGTATTTT	CASSSVASGTDTQYF
TRBV7-2	TRBJ2-6	.	.	TGTGCCAGCAGCTTAATGCCCTGGAGCGGACTCTCTGGGGCCAACGTCCTGACTTTC	CASSLMPWSGLSGANVLTF
TRBV6-5	TRBJ1-4	TRBD1	.	TGTGCCGGGTCGCCGACAGGGTTTGAAAAACTGTTTTTT	CAGSPTGFEKLFF
TRBV2	TRBJ1-5	.	once	TGTGCCAGCAGAATACAGGGTCCCAGCAATCAGCCCCAGCATTTT	CASRIQGPSNQPQHF
TRBV5-1	TRBJ2-7	TRBD1	few	TGCGCCAGCAGGCGGGGTACAGGGGGAGAGTCCTACGAGCAGTACTTC	CASRRGTGGESYEQYF
TRBV28	TRBJ1-6	.	.	TGTGCCAGCAGTACAGCTGTGACCTATAATTCACCCCTCCACTTT	CASSTAVTYNSPLHF
TRBV9	TRBJ1-1	TRBD1	few	TGTGCCAGCAGCACGGACAGGGTGAACACTGAAGCTTTCTTT	CASSTDRVNTEAFF
TRBV28	TRBJ1-4	.	.	TGTGCCAGCAGTCCCCGACAGACTTTAACTAATGAAAAACTGTTTTTT	CASSPRQTLTNEKLFF
TRBV7-2	TRBJ1-2	.	.	TGTGCCAGCAGCTTAGTACTGACCAAACAGAACTATGGCTACACCTTC	CASSLVLTKQNYGYTF
TRBV9	TRBJ1-5	TRBD1	.	TGTGCCAGCAGCGCTACAGGGGACAATCAGCCCCAGCATTTT	CASSATGDNQPQHF
TRBV4-1	TRBJ1-5	TRBD1	.	TGCGCCAGCAGCCAAGAAGATCGACAGGGTAATCAGCCCCAGCATTTT	CASSQEDRQGNQPQHF
TRBV19	TRBJ1-2	.	.	TGTGCCAGTAGTATAGGCGACTATGGCTACACCTTC	CASSIGDYGYTF
TRBV12-5	TRBJ1-5	TRBD1	.	TGTGCTAGTGGATTGGGACAGGGCAATCAGCCCCAGCATTTT	CASGLGQGNQPQHF
TRBV5-4	TRBJ2-7	.	.	TGTGCCAGCAGCTTGATCGGGGGCGAGCAGTACTTC	CASSLIGGEQYF
TRBV7-9	TRBJ2-7	TRBD1	few	TGTGCCAGCAGCTTAACAGGGGATCGCGATTACGAGCAGTACTTC	CASSLTGDRDYEQYF
TRBV5-6	TRBJ1-6	TRBD1	.	TGTGCCAGCAGCTTCGGGACAGTAGGTTCACCCCTCCACTTT	CASSFGTVGSPLHF
TRBV5-6	TRBJ1-1	.	.	TGTGCCAGCAGCCTCGTACCTTCGGGGGGTGAAGCTTTCTTT	CASSLVPSGGEAFF
TRBV5-1	TRBJ1-1	.	.	TGCGCCAGCAGCCCGTGGGTAGGGGACACTGAAGCTTTCTTT	CASSPWVGDTEAFF
TRBV5-1	TRBJ2-1	TRBD1	.	TGCGCCAGCAGCTTGTTCTGGGACAGGGTAGGGAATGAGCAGTTCTTC	CASSLFWDRVGNEQFF
TRBV30	TRBJ2-1	TRBD2	.	TGTGCCTGGAGTACAAGAGCGGGGGGTAAAAATGAGCAGTTCTTC	CAWSTRAGGKNEQFF
TRBV10-1	TRBJ2-7	.	.	TGCGCCAGCAGTGAGTTTGGGGCCAGTGGTTACGAGCAGTACTTC	CASSEFGASGYEQYF
TRBV27	TRBJ1-1	.	few	TGTGCCAGCAGACGGAACAGTCAGAACACTGAAGCTTTCTTT	CASRRNSQNTEAFF
TRBV5-1	TRBJ1-3	TRBD1	.	TGCGCCAGCAGCTTGGACTGGACAGGGGGCTTGGGAAACACCATATATTTT	CASSLDWTGGLGNTIYF
TRBV27	TRBJ1-1	TRBD1	.	TGTGCCAGCAGTTCCCGGACAGGGGTGATGGAAGCTTTCTTT	CASSSRTGVMEAFF
TRBV6-7	TRBJ1-2	.	.	TGTGCCAGCAGTTCCCCGGGGGGAAATGGCTACACCTTC	CASSSPGGNGYTF
TRBV16	TRBJ2-7	.	few	TGTGCCAGCAGCGTGCAGGGTTACGAGCAGTACTTC	CASSVQGYEQYF
TRBV5-4	TRBJ2-5	.	.	TGTGCCAGCAGCCCCGAGGGTAGTATGGAGACCCAGTACTTC	CASSPEGSMETQYF
TRBV5-1	TRBJ1-2	TRBD1	.	TGCGCCAGCACCCCGACAGGGGCTGGGTATGGCTACACCTTC	CASTPTGAGYGYTF
TRBV11-2	TRBJ1-2	TRBD1	few	TGTGCCAGCAGCTTAGTGCCCAGGGACAGCCTGAACTATGGCTACACCTTC	CASSLVPRDSLNYGYTF
TRBV7-9	TRBJ1-2	TRBD1	.	TGTGCCAGCAGCACAGGGACAGGGGTTGTCGGCTACACCTTC	CASSTGTGVVGYTF
TRBV4-1	TRBJ1-2	TRBD1	once	TGCGCCAGCAGCCAAATACAACAGGGGTTTAACTATGGCTACACCTTC	CASSQIQQGFNYGYTF
TRBV6-1	TRBJ2-3	.	.	TGTGCCAGCAGTGATTTCTCTACTAGTAGCACAGATACGCAGTATTTT	CASSDFSTSSTDTQYF
TRBV5-1	TRBJ1-6	TRBD1	.	TGCGCCAGCAGCTCGGGACAGGGAAATTCACCCCTCCACTTT	CASSSGQGNSPLHF
TRBV2	TRBJ1-2	TRBD1	.	TGTGCCAGCAGAGGGACAGACTATGGCTACACCTTC	CASRGTDYGYTF
TRBV28	TRBJ1-2	TRBD1	once	TGTGCCAGCAGCCCACTTGGACAGGGTGGTAACTATGGCTACACCTTC	CASSPLGQGGNYGYTF
TRBV7-9	TRBJ1-6	.	few	TGTGCCAGCAGCTTAGGGAGCTCCTATAATTCACCCCTCCACTTT	CASSLGSSYNSPLHF
TRBV5-1	TRBJ2-3	TRBD2	.	TGCGCCAGCAAGGTGGTTAGCGGGGGATTAGATACGCAGTATTTT	CASKVVSGGLDTQYF
TRBV3-1/TRBV3-2	TRBJ2-2	TRBD1	.	TGTGCCAGCAGCCAAGTGGGACAGGGGGTCGGGGAGCTGTTTTTT	CASSQVGQGVGELFF
TRBV6-5	TRBJ1-2	TRBD1	.	TGTGCCAGCAGTTACCATACTCGACAGGGAACCTATGGCTACACCTTC	CASSYHTRQGTYGYTF
TRBV28	TRBJ1-1	.	.	TGTGCCAGTCAGGGGACAATTACTGAAGCTTTCTTT	CASQGTITEAFF
TRBV28	TRBJ2-5	.	.	TGTGCCAGCCAAGGGACACCACAAGAGACCCAGTACTTC	CASQGTPQETQYF
TRBV15	TRBJ2-1	TRBD1	many	TGTGCCACCAGCAGAGACTCACAGGGGGCTAAGAATGAGCAGTTCTTC	CATSRDSQGAKNEQFF
TRBV6-5	TRBJ1-2	.	.	TGTGCCAGCAGCTACAGGGAGGCCTATGGCTACACCTTC	CASSYREAYGYTF
TRBV21-1	TRBJ2-3	.	.	TGTGCCAGCGATCCTTCCCTGCTAGCGGGTAGCACAGATACGCAGTATTTT	CASDPSLLAGSTDTQYF
TRBV3-1/TRBV3-2	TRBJ1-4	TRBD1	.	TGTGCCAGCAGCCAGCAAGGGACAGGTGGTGAAAAACTGTTTTTT	CASSQQGTGGEKLFF
TRBV7-8	TRBJ1-5	TRBD1	.	TGTGCCAGCAGCTTAGGCCCGGACAGGGGGCGCGTTCAGCCCCAGCATTTT	CASSLGPDRGRVQPQHF
TRBV5-1	TRBJ1-2	TRBD1	.	TGCGCCAGCAACAAGGAACCCGGGACAGAGATAAACTATGGCTACACCTTC	CASNKEPGTEINYGYTF
TRBV28	TRBJ2-7	.	.	TGTGCCAGCAGTTTATACAGGTACGAGCAGTACTTC	CASSLYRYEQYF
TRBV7-8	TRBJ2-7	TRBD2	once	TGTGCCAGCAGCTTCGGGACTAGTGAACTCTACGAGCAGTACTTC	CASSFGTSELYEQYF
TRBV18	TRBJ2-3	.	.	TGTGCCAGCTCACCAAGCTTGGCGGGGGCCGGAGATACGCAGTATTTT	CASSPSLAGAGDTQYF
TRBV30	TRBJ1-5	.	.	TGTGCCTGGAGTGGGTTCGGGGAGGTTCAGCCCCAGCATTTT	CAWSGFGEVQPQHF
TRBV5-6	TRBJ1-5	.	.	TGTGCCAGCCCAACGACGGGTTATAGCAATCAGCCCCAGCATTTT	CASPTTGYSNQPQHF
TRBV9	TRBJ2-1	.	.	TGTGCCAGCAGCGTAGCTTTACAGACACCGGGAGACAATGAGCAGTTCTTC	CASSVALQTPGDNEQFF
TRBV7-2	TRBJ1-2	.	.	TGTGCCAGCAGCTCCGATGGGACACATGGCTACACCTTC	CASSSDGTHGYTF